Reported below is one TCR beta chain. Its antigen remains unidentified. Base qualities are not recorded, but no much larger clone differs from it by a single base. High-throughput TCR beta sequencing profiled peripheral blood CD8+ and CD4+ T cells from healthy donors, Susac syndrome patients and multiple sclerosis patients. Treatment-naive patients with stable or active relapsing-remitting disease fulfilling revised McDonald criteria were used as multiple sclerosis controls. Bulk CD8+ and CD4+ T cells were purified magnetically by negative isolation, whereas CD8+ TEMRA cells were enriched by FACS. Blood was collected in EDTA tubes and processed within 24 hours, with PBMCs isolated through density gradient centrifugation. PBMCs destined for TCR sequencing were cryopreserved in liquid nitrogen and later thawed in a 37 °C water bath. The sorted or isolated CD4+, CD8+ and CD8+ TEMRA cells had a purity of 90% or higher.

The data originate from a study of CD8 T cells in Susac syndrome (dated by TCRdb to about 2019). Regarding the research as a whole: Repertoire sequencing was used to test whether CD8+ T cell activation and differentiation in Susac syndrome was antigen driven. The clonality of the CD8+ T cell repertoire was compared across over 9 healthy donors, around 14 Susac syndrome patients and around 16 multiple sclerosis patients.

RNA was extracted using the RNeasy kit, and roughly 0.45 to 1 microgram was reverse transcribed with random hexamers. The immunoSEQ multiplex PCR assay, which covers 54 Vbeta and 13 Jbeta segments, was used to amplify TCR beta CDR3 regions. PCR amplification bias was corrected by using a synthetic template baseline for primer optimization and computational correction. The authors' pipeline ran thus. Reads were annotated to V, D and J genes according to IMGT and were analyzed with immunoSEQ Analyzer, with only productive sequences retained. Clonality was calculated as one minus the Shannon entropy normalized by log2 of the number of productive unique sequences. Public and private clones were assessed among the 100 most prevalent clones of each patient and control. Susac-specific clones were defined as absent from healthy and MS cohorts, some 1,000 published viral clones and other ImmuneACCESS disease sequences. Starting from the raw public reads, TCRdb applied fastp trimming at Q25, assembled clones with MiXCR and retained in-frame beta chains. When rows share a CDR3 protein, they turn into one entry using the most common DNA and genes. TCRdb, rather than the study authors, made the V and J calls. In this sample the table shows approximately 130,000 distinct CDR3 sequences, around 91% of which occur a single time. About 0.25% of the sample comes from the top ten.

From the cysteine up to the phenylalanine, the CDR3 has a length of 15 residues. The read is trimmed to its CDR3 DNA, 45 bases read in frame from base 1. The V end loses 6 bases and the J end loses 0 bases, and a stretch of 12 bases separates them. The full study reports these points: The number of individuals in the TCR sequencing and HLA analysis was acknowledged as relatively small.

The sample taken for sequencing was CD8+ T cells from PBMCs. The chain is made from TRBV12-3 or TRBV12-4 and TRBJ2-1, with a tentative D gene TRBD2 over 6 matching bases. This TCR was sampled from a human donor with multiple sclerosis. The bases are TGTGCCAGCAGACCTCCCGGGGGCTCCTACAATGAGCAGTTCTTC. Translated, it reads CASRPPGGSYNEQFF.